This T cell receptor beta chain is from a study of blood T cells in healthy people across ages. About this clonotype itself: Its antigen remains unidentified.

Around 9 milliliters of peripheral blood were drawn from each donor into EDTA-treated tubes. Whole-study findings and limits: Leaving the PBMCs unsorted stopped any conclusive comparison of naive versus antigen-experienced cells.

The V end was cut by 6 bases, the J end by 4 bases, with 10 bases between. The CDR3 runs 13 residues. CDR1 and CDR2 from the germline V gene are SGHVS and FQNEAQ. Then a second PCR, running roughly 7 to 11 cycles, was carried out with a sample-barcoded 5' primer and a J-beta primer mix. A single record per CDR3 protein comes from TCRdb applying MiXCR to the 5' RACE reads. The sample consists of 500,000 to 550,000 distinct CDR3 sequences, around 24% of them appearing once. The same specimen was also included in a second study, on T cells of mothers and their children. That paper notes: The output of TCR recombination is shaped by thymic selection similarly in related and unrelated pairs.

The rearrangement joins TRBV7-8 to TRBJ2-1; tentatively, D is TRBD2 (5 bases). Sequencing was performed on blood. The TCR comes from a boy aged 5 to 17 in good health. In DNA form, the CDR3 reads TGTGCCAGCAGTCAGGCGGGTTACAATGAGCAGTTCTTC. This translates into CASSQAGYNEQFF.